This T cell receptor (beta chain) was identified in a study of CD8+CD57+ T cells in acquired aplastic anemia. Study findings and constraints: Patients shared approximately 30 CD8+ CDR3 sequences with controls.

The CDR3 is 17 residues long. The germline gives CDR1 SGHTA, CDR2 FQGNSA. Trimming at V came to 1 base and at J to 3 bases, leaving 6 bases not matched to a gene. A note on this clonotype: No antigen is known for it.

Genomic DNA served as template for TCR beta VDJ and CDR3 profiling. TCRdb ran MiXCR on the reads and lists one entry per CDR3 protein. The repertoire holds some 280,000 distinct CDR3 sequences, with 50% to 70% as singletons. Sequencing was carried out using sorted CD4+, CD8+, or CD8+CD57+ T cells (not recorded which) from PBMCs. The source is a human donor with severe aplastic anemia or a healthy control (not recorded which). The rearrangement uses TRBV7-2 and TRBJ2-1; 10 bases are a match to TRBD2. CDR3 sequence reads: CASSLVTSGAFYNEQFF. The CDR3 region has the DNA TGTGCCAGCAGCTTAGTAACTAGCGGGGCATTCTACAATGAGCAGTTCTTC. The whole variable domain, filled in from reference TRBV7-2 and TRBJ2-1, reads GAGVSQSPSNKVTEKGKDVELRCDPISGHTALYWYRQSLGQGLEFLIYFQGNSAPDKSGLPSDRFSAERTGGSVSTLTIQRTQQEDSAVYLCASSLVTSGAFYNEQFFGPGTRLTVL.